The 10 T cell receptor beta chains in this list originate from one sample, sequenced in a study of blood T cell repertoires in COVID-19. Clones were sequenced by immunoSEQ multiplex PCR, and TCRdb holds only the in-frame ones, with some missing. The sample lists around 190,000 clones, approximately 79% occurring once. Specimen: peripheral blood. The receptors originated from a woman in her forties or fifties with acute or convalescent COVID-19.

J is TRBJ2-1 and V is TRBV6-5, with TRBD1 identical over 8 bases. The V and J ends lost 5 bases and 4 bases, in that order; junction bases with no gene match: 7. The CDR3 sequence is 15 residues long. From germline, CDR1 is MNHEY and CDR2 SVGAGI. CDR3 sequence reads: CASSLGTGPYNEQFF. The CDR3 nucleotides read TGTGCCAGCAGTCTCGGGACAGGACCTTACAATGAGCAGTTCTTC.

The chain uses TRBV5-1 and TRBJ2-2; 13 nucleotides align to TRBD2. Trimming took 5 bases from V and 5 from J; bases not matched to a gene: 9. This CDR3 comprises 17 residues. Germline V gene lookup returns CDR1 SGHRS and CDR2 YFSETQ. The CDR3 spells CASRWTSGSPGTGELFF. In DNA, the CDR3 is TGCGCCAGCAGATGGACTAGCGGGAGTCCGGGAACCGGGGAGCTGTTTTTT. The entire variable domain, with the rest obtained from reference TRBV5-1 and TRBJ2-2, is as follows: KAGVTQTPRYLIKTRGQQVTLSCSPISGHRSVSWYQQTPGQGLQFLFEYFSETQRNKGNFPGRFSGRQFSNSRSEMNVSTLELGDSALYLCASRWTSGSPGTGELFFGEGSRLTVL.

The chain has TRBV12-5 and TRBJ2-5, with D perhaps TRBD2 (6 bases). Trimming cost V 5 bases and J 1 base, with 11 bases left between them. Germline CDR1 reads LGHNT; CDR2 reads FRNRAP. The CDR3 totals 14 residues. The chain's CDR3 is CASGHGTPQETQYF. The CDR3 DNA reads as TGTGCTAGTGGTCACGGGACTCCCCAAGAGACCCAGTACTTC.

The rearrangement links TRBV30 to TRBJ1-1, with D possibly matching TRBD1 (5 bases). The V gene's germline CDR1 is GTSNPN and CDR2 SVGIG (reference sequence). The V end was cut by 0 bases, the J end by 3 bases, with 11 bases between. This CDR3 region has 14 residues. CDR3 protein: CAWSVGRDDTEAFF. In DNA, the CDR3 is TGTGCCTGGAGTGTCGGCAGGGATGACACTGAAGCTTTCTTT.

The chain links TRBV9 to TRBJ1-6, with D perhaps TRBD1 (5 bases). Germline CDR1 reads SGDLS; CDR2 reads YYNGEE. V lost 1 base to trimming and J lost 2 bases, with 7 bases between them. This CDR3 has 15 residues. Written as DNA, the CDR3 is TGTGCCAGCAGCGTAAGGGGCGCCTATAATTCACCCCTCCACTTT. It codes for CASSVRGAYNSPLHF.

This chain uses TRBV11-2 with TRBJ1-1; D not certain. Germline CDR1 is SGHAT and CDR2 is FQNNGV. The CDR3 has 12 residues. Trimming pared 3 bases from V and 7 bases from J, leaving 9 bases between. The CDR3 DNA sequence: TGTGCCAGCAGCTTGGGCACCCTTGAAGCTTTCTTT. Its protein is CASSLGTLEAFF.

The table lists this clone with a count of one. The same CDR3 arises from other DNA sequences in this sample as well. This rearrangement joins TRBV19 to TRBJ1-1; D remains ambiguous. The germline V gene has CDR1 LNHDA and CDR2 SQIVND (reference sequence). CDR3 length: 13 amino acids. Trimming took 2 bases from V and 1 from J, leaving 5 bases between them. The CDR3 region has the DNA TGTGCCAGTAGTATATCCGGGAACACTGAAGCTTTCTTT. It yields the protein CASSISGNTEAFF.

The V gene is TRBV7-2, the J gene TRBJ1-2; TRBD1 is a possible D gene (5 bases). The CDR3 spans 19 residues. Trimming shortened V by 2 bases and J by 3 bases, and 25 bases separated the two germline ends. Germline V gene lookup returns CDR1 SGHTA and CDR2 FQGNSA. Here the CDR3 reads CASSLLSRTQPPGDYGYTF. Written as DNA, the CDR3 is TGTGCCAGCAGCTTACTTTCCAGGACACAACCCCCGGGGGACTATGGCTACACCTTC.

V gene TRBV4-1 combines with J gene TRBJ2-1; possible D gene TRBD2, 5 bases. V was pared by 0 bases and J by 6 bases, with 6 bases between. Germline values: CDR1 MGHRA, CDR2 YSYEKL. The CDR3 consists of 13 residues. CDR3 nucleotide sequence: TGCGCCAGCAGCCAAGATGGGAGCAATGAGCAGTTCTTC. The encoded protein is CASSQDGSNEQFF.

The chain recombines TRBV7-9 with TRBJ1-5; D may be TRBD1 (5 bases). This CDR3 has 16 amino acids. With 5 bases removed from V and 4 bases from J, the gap between germline ends came to 18 bases. Germline V CDR1 and CDR2: SEHNR, FQNEAQ (reference sequence). Here the CDR3 DNA reads TGTGCCAGCAGCGCCTGGGCGGGGGGACGGAATCAGCCCCAGCATTTT. It codes for CASSAWAGGRNQPQHF.